The 7 T cell receptor beta chains in this list originate from one sample, sequenced in a study of T cells in Graves' hyperthyroidism and ophthalmopathy. The investigators amplified TCR beta CDR3 regions from RNA transcripts. When the TCR CDR3 underwent first-round RT-PCR, the HTBI primer set was used. TCRdb re-derived calls from the multiplex PCR reads in MiXCR, one entry per CDR3 protein. Of around 530,000 distinct CDR3 sequences listed, approximately 17% are singletons. Material for sequencing was blood. All receptors come from a woman younger than 35 with Graves' ophthalmopathy.

The chain recombines TRBV2 with TRBJ1-5; 10 positions agree with TRBD1. The germline CDR1 and CDR2 sequences are SNHLY and FYNNEI. The CDR3 totals 13 residues. V lost 8 bases to trimming and J lost 7 bases; unmatched junction nucleotides: 5. CDR3 sequence reads: CASLGQGWQPQHF. The CDR3 DNA sequence: TGTGCCAGCTTGGGACAGGGGTGGCAGCCCCAGCATTTT.

This clonotype was counted between two and nine times. The genes are TRBV20-1 and TRBJ2-6; D remains unclear. The V end lost 6 bases, the J end lost 2 bases, and 8 bases lay between the germline ends. CDR1 is DFQATT and CDR2 is SNEGSKA in the germline V gene (reference sequence). The CDR3 sequence is 13 residues long. The CDR3 DNA sequence: TGCAGTGCAGCCTTCACTGGGGCCAACGTCCTGACTTTC. Translated, it gives CSAAFTGANVLTF.

The chain is built from TRBV7-2 and TRBJ1-5; D unclear. Germline assignment: CDR1 SGHTA and CDR2 FQGNSA. V lost 5 bases, J lost 5 bases, and 13 bases lay in between. There are 14 residues in the CDR3. The CDR3 nucleotides are TGTGCCAGCAGCCCTAACACAGAATATCAGCCCCAGCATTTT. As protein: CASSPNTEYQPQHF.

This chain links TRBV12-3 or TRBV12-4 with TRBJ2-4; D assignment may be TRBD1 or TRBD2 (7 bases each). The V end was cut by 6 bases, the J end by 7 bases, with 22 bases between. This CDR3 has 16 residues. The CDR3 protein is CASRARGGAHMNIQYF. The CDR3 region has the DNA TGTGCCAGCAGGGCCAGGGGGGGGGCCCATATGAACATTCAGTACTTC.

This clonotype has ten or more counts. The chain recombines TRBV30 with TRBJ2-7; D unresolved. The V gene lost 0 bases and the J gene lost 5 bases, with 8 bases spanning the gap. Germline V gives CDR1 GTSNPN, CDR2 SVGIG (reference sequence). The CDR3 covers 12 residues. The CDR3 protein is CAWSVGLHEQYF. CDR3 DNA: TGTGCCTGGAGTGTTGGGTTGCACGAGCAGTACTTC.

The CDR3 DNA is TGTGCCACCAGCAGCGACGTTGGCCCCTATAATTCACCCCTCCACTTT. Protein sequence: CATSSDVGPYNSPLHF. The V gene is TRBV15, the J gene TRBJ1-6, with unresolved D. Germline CDR1 LNHNV, CDR2 YYDKDF (reference sequence). There are 16 residues in the CDR3. Trimming cost V 3 bases and J 2 bases, with 11 bases left between them.

Many counts were recorded for this clonotype. V is TRBV7-9 and J is TRBJ1-2; D remains ambiguous. The germline V and J ends were trimmed by 10 bases and 2 bases, with 8 bases remaining between them. This CDR3 region has 11 residues. Germline loops: CDR1 SEHNR, CDR2 FQNEAQ (reference sequence). The CDR3 DNA follows: TGTGCCACAGACGGAAACTATGGCTACACCTTC. Translated, it gives CATDGNYGYTF.